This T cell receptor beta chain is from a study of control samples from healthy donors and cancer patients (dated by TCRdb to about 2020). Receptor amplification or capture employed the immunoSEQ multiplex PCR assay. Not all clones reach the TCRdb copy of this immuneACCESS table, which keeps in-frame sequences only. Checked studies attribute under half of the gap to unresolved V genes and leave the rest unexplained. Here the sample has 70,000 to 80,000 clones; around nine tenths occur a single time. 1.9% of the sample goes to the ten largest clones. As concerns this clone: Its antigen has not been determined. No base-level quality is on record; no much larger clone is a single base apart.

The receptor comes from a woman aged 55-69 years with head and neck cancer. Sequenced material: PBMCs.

CDR3 region: CASSLARETFF. At the DNA level, the sequence is TGTGCCAGCAGCTTGGCTCGGGAAACTTTCTTT. The V and J genes are TRBV5-4 and TRBJ1-1, with the D gene uncertain. Reading from cysteine to phenylalanine, the CDR3 counts 11 amino acids. Here the CDR3 DNA is all that survives: 33 bases in frame from base 1. CDR1 and CDR2 (SGHNT, YYREEE) derive from the germline V gene (reference sequence). The V and J ends are trimmed by 0 bases and 12 bases, leaving 9 bases between them.